This T cell receptor beta chain originates from a study of radiation and T cells in renal cell carcinoma. Study conclusions and caveats: Without pretreatment biopsies, baseline tumor clonotype presence was undetermined. Top tumor clonotypes rose in blood 2 weeks post-radiation, then contracted.

Comment on this clone: Its antigen is undetermined.

The sample's time point: baseline pretreatment blood. Described treatment: 15 Gy SBRT to primary tumor, nephrectomy 4 weeks later. Clear cell pathology was present in this patient's renal cell carcinoma. Using immunoSEQ multiplex PCR, the repertoire was profiled, and TCRdb retains in-frame clones only, with some absent. This sample has some 95,000 clones; approximately 86% occur once, and the top ten carry 6.5% to 8.5%. The ends were cut back, 11 bases at V and 2 bases at J, with 22 bases in the middle. Germline V gene lookup returns CDR1 LNHDA and CDR2 SQIVND (reference sequence). The length of the CDR3 is 15 residues.

The specimen comprised blood, sampled from a patient whose treatment included radiotherapy and nephrectomy. This chain uses TRBV19 with TRBJ2-7; D is perhaps TRBD1 or TRBD2 (6 bases each). This clonotype was obtained from a man aged 45-65 years with renal cell carcinoma. The CDR3 nucleotides are TGTGCCTCAGGTCGTCCGGGGGCGTTCGCCTACGAGCAGTACTTC. Translated: CASGRPGAFAYEQYF. Full variable domain (rest looked up from reference TRBV19 and TRBJ2-7): DGGITQSPKYLFRKEGQNVTLSCEQNLNHDAMYWYRQDPGQGLRLIYYSQIVNDFQKGDIAEGYSVSREKKESFPLTVTSAQKNPTAFYLCASGRPGAFAYEQYFGPGTRLTVT.